This T cell receptor beta chain was retrieved from a study of T cells after yellow fever vaccination. There are 16 residues in the CDR3. CDR1 is MNHNS and CDR2 is SASEGT in the germline V gene. A remark on this clonotype: Germline is not matched at one junction end, which may reflect a read error.

MiXCR, run by TCRdb on the 5' RACE reads, gives a single entry per CDR3 protein. The repertoire includes hundreds of thousands of distinct CDR3 sequences, roughly an eighth of them detected once, and approximately 3.4% sits in the top ten. The J gene is TRBJ2-1, the V gene TRBV6-1; 8 bases agree with TRBD2. Specimen: CD4+ T cells sorted from PBMCs, collected 15 days after the yellow fever booster vaccination. This sequence originates from a man younger than 35 who received the YFV17D yellow fever vaccine. The CDR3 here is CASTHGGARSYTEQFF. CDR3 sequence (DNA): TGTGCCAGCACTCACGGGGGGGCCCGCTCCTACACTGAGCAGTTCTTC.